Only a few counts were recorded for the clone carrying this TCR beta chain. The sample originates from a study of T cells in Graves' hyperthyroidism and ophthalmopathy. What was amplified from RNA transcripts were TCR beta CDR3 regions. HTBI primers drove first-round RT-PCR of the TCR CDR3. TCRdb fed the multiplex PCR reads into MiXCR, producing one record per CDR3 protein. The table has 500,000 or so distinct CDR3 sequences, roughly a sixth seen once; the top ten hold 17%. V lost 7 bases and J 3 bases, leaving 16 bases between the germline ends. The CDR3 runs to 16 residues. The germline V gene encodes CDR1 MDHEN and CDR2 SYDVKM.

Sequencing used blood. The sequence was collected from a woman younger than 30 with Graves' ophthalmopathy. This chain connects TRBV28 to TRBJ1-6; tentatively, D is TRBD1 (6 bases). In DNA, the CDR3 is TGTGCCAGCACAGGATTCGGGACAAACTATAATTCACCCCTCCACTTT. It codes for CASTGFGTNYNSPLHF.